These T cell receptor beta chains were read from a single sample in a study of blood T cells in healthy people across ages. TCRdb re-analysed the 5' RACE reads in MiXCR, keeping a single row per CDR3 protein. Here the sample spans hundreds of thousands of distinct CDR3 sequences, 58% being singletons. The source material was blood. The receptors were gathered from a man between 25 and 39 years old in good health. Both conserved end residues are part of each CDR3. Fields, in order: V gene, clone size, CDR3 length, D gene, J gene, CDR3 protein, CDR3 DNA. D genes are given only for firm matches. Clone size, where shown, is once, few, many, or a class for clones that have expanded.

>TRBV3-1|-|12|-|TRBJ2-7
CASSRVTNEQYF
TGTGCCAGCAGCCGAGTAACCAACGAGCAGTACTTC
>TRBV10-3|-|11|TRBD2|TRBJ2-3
CAISGGGTQYF
TGTGCCATCAGTGGGGGGGGTACGCAGTATTTT
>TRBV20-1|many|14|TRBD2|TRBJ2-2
CSARSLAGRGELFF
TGCAGTGCTAGGAGCCTAGCGGGGCGCGGGGAGCTGTTTTTT
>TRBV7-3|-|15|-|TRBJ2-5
CASSPLSGRSETQYF
TGTGCCAGCAGCCCCTTGTCAGGTCGTTCGGAGACCCAGTACTTC
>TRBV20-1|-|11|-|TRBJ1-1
CVTGLNTEAFF
TGCGTAACGGGGCTGAACACTGAAGCTTTCTTT
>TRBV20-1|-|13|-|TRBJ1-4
CSAPHSTNEKLFF
TGCAGTGCTCCGCATTCAACTAATGAAAAACTGTTTTTT
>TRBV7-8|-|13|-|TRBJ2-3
CASSLTPSDTQYF
TGTGCCAGCAGCTTAACCCCCTCAGATACGCAGTATTTT
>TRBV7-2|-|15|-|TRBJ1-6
CASSPFRRGNSPLHF
TGTGCCAGCAGCCCATTTAGAAGGGGAAATTCACCCCTCCACTTT
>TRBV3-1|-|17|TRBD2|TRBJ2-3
CASSQDVASGRTDTQYF
TGTGCCAGCAGCCAAGACGTCGCTAGCGGACGCACAGATACGCAGTATTTT
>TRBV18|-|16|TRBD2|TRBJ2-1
CASSPATGLVYNEQFF
TGTGCCAGCTCACCGGCTACGGGACTAGTGTACAATGAGCAGTTCTTC
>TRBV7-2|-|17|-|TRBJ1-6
CASSLRHESSYNSPLHF
TGTGCCAGCAGCTTAAGACATGAAAGCTCCTATAATTCACCCCTCCACTTT
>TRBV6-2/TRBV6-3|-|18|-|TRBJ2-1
CASSSGWLLARLYNEQFF
TGTGCCAGCAGTTCAGGTTGGTTACTAGCCCGGCTATACAATGAGCAGTTCTTC
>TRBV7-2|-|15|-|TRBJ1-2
CASSFSWGGISVYTF
TGTGCCAGCAGCTTTTCGTGGGGAGGGATTTCGGTCTACACCTTC
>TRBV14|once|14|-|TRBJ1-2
CASSPSTVLVGYTF
TGTGCCAGCAGCCCCTCGACAGTGTTGGTCGGCTACACCTTC
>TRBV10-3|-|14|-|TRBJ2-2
CAISGDRHTGELFF
TGTGCCATCAGCGGAGACAGGCACACCGGGGAGCTGTTTTTT
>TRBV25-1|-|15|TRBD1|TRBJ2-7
CASSGGRDRFREQYF
TGTGCCAGCAGTGGAGGCCGGGACAGGTTTCGCGAGCAGTACTTC
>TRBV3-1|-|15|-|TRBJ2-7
CASTRGGGQSYEQYF
TGTGCCAGCACCCGAGGGGGGGGTCAATCCTACGAGCAGTACTTC
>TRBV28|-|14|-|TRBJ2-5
CASSFGLLKETQYF
TGTGCCAGCAGTTTCGGCCTACTAAAAGAGACCCAGTACTTC
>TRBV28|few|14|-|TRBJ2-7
CASSFLSPTYEQYF
TGTGCCAGCAGTTTCCTCAGCCCGACCTACGAGCAGTACTTC
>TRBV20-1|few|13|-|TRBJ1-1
CSARVAGRTEAFF
TGCAGTGCTAGGGTCGCAGGTCGCACTGAAGCTTTCTTT
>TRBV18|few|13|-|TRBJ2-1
CASGAGNDNEQFF
TGTGCCAGTGGAGCAGGGAACGACAATGAGCAGTTCTTC
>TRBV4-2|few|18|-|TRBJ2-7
CASSLRAGDLVGGYEQYF
TGTGCCAGCAGCCTCAGAGCAGGGGACTTGGTGGGGGGATACGAGCAGTACTTC
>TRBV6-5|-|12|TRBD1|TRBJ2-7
CASRQGPREQYF
TGTGCCAGCAGACAGGGGCCTCGGGAGCAGTACTTC
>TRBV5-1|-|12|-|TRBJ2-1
CASSFGDYEQFF
TGCGCCAGCAGCTTTGGTGACTATGAGCAGTTCTTC
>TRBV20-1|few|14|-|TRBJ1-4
CSARSTGIGEKLFF
TGCAGTGCTAGAAGTACGGGGATAGGTGAAAAACTGTTTTTT
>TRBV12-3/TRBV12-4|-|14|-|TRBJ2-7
CASSWDPGPYEQYF
TGTGCCAGCAGCTGGGATCCCGGGCCCTACGAGCAGTACTTC
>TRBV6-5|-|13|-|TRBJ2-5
CASSYMKQETQYF
TGTGCCAGCAGTTACATGAAACAAGAGACCCAGTACTTC
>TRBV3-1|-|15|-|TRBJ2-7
CASSFSDRRAYEQYF
TGTGCCAGCAGCTTTTCAGACAGGAGGGCCTACGAGCAGTACTTC
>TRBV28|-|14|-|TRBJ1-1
CASSAPRGQTEAFF
TGTGCCAGCAGTGCTCCACGGGGGCAGACTGAAGCTTTCTTT
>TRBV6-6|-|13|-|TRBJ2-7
CASSRGVSYEQYF
TGTGCCAGCAGCCGAGGGGTCTCCTACGAGCAGTACTTC
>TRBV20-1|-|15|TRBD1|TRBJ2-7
CSAVPGQGLTYEQYF
TGCAGTGCTGTTCCGGGACAGGGCTTGACATACGAGCAGTACTTC
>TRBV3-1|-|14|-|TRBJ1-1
CASSRTDSNTEAFF
TGTGCCAGCAGCCGGACAGACTCGAACACTGAAGCTTTCTTT
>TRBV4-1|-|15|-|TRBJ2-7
CASSQDGTYFYEQYF
TGCGCCAGCAGCCAAGATGGGACATATTTCTACGAGCAGTACTTC
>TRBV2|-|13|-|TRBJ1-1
CASTRGEGTEAFF
TGTGCCAGTACCAGGGGTGAGGGCACTGAAGCTTTCTTT
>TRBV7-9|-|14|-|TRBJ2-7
CASSGTSLLYEQYF
TGTGCCAGCAGCGGCACTAGCCTACTCTACGAGCAGTACTTC
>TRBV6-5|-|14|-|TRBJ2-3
CASSPEGAGDTQYF
TGTGCCAGCAGTCCCGAGGGTGCCGGCGATACGCAGTATTTT
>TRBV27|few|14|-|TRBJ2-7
CASSPRAGYYEQYF
TGTGCCAGCAGTCCCCGAGCAGGGTACTACGAGCAGTACTTC
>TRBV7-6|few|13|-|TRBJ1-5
CASSPRRGQPQHF
TGTGCCAGCAGCCCCCGTAGGGGGCAGCCCCAGCATTTT
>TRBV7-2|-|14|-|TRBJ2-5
CASSLARRGETQYF
TGTGCCAGCAGCTTAGCTCGCCGGGGAGAGACCCAGTACTTC
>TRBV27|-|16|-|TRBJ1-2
CASSLSESWGARGYTF
TGTGCCAGCAGTTTATCTGAATCTTGGGGGGCGCGTGGCTACACCTTC
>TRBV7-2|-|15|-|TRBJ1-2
CASSLVGATGHGYTF
TGTGCCAGCAGCTTAGTTGGGGCAACAGGGCATGGCTACACCTTC
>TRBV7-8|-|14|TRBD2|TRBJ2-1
CASSATGTTDEQFF
TGTGCCAGCAGCGCCACCGGGACTACGGATGAGCAGTTCTTC
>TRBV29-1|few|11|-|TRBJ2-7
CSALTRDEQYF
TGCAGCGCCCTGACTCGGGACGAGCAGTACTTC
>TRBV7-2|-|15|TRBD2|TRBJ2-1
CASSLVAGGGDEQFF
TGTGCCAGCAGCTTAGTAGCGGGGGGTGGCGATGAGCAGTTCTTC
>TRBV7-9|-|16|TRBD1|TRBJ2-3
CASSAEWTGGPDTQYF
TGTGCCAGCAGCGCCGAATGGACAGGGGGCCCAGATACGCAGTATTTT
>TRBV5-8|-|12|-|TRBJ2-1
CASSFFRQEQFF
TGTGCCAGCAGCTTTTTCCGGCAGGAGCAGTTCTTC
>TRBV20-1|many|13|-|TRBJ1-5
CSADQGPGQPQHF
TGCAGTGCCGATCAGGGCCCGGGGCAGCCCCAGCATTTT
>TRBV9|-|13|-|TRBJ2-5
CASSALLDSTQYF
TGTGCCAGCAGCGCCCTACTAGATTCGACCCAGTACTTC
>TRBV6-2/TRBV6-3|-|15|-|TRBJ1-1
CASSWLGATNTEAFF
TGTGCCAGCAGTTGGCTCGGAGCTACGAACACTGAAGCTTTCTTT